The 25 T cell receptor beta chains below were found in one sample sequenced in a study of response to subunit inactivated influenza vaccine. TCRdb called the RT-PCR reads again in MiXCR, with one record for every CDR3 protein. Among more than 600,000 distinct CDR3 sequences, approximately 17% were seen once, and the ten largest hold roughly a tenth. Sequenced here: PBMCs from blood, sampled more than 4 days after vaccination. The receptors were gathered from a man aged 50-60 years who received an inactivated influenza vaccine.

The rearrangement joins TRBV28 to TRBJ2-3; a possible D gene is TRBD1 (5 bases). Germline lookup yields CDR1 MDHEN and CDR2 SYDVKM. Trimming cost V 3 bases and J 3 bases, with 10 bases left between them. There are 14 residues in the CDR3. CDR3 coding DNA: TGTGCCAGCAGTTTGGAAGGGGTGACAGATACGCAGTATTTT. This gives the protein CASSLEGVTDTQYF. The full variable domain, in which reference TRBV28 and TRBJ2-3 provide the parts outside the CDR3, is DVKVTQSSRYLVKRTGEKVFLECVQDMDHENMFWYRQDPGLGLRLIYFSYDVKMKEKGDIPEGYSVSREKKERFSLILESASTNQTSMYLCASSLEGVTDTQYFGPGTRLTVL.

The sample holds a few counts of this clonotype. This chain joins TRBV7-6 and TRBJ2-3; either TRBD1 or TRBD2 may fit D (6 bases each). This CDR3 has 17 amino acids. Deletions cut 1 base from V and 2 bases from J, with 16 bases between. CDR1 is SGHVS and CDR2 is FNYEAQ in the germline V gene. CDR3 loop: CASSLGSRRGNTDTQYF. CDR3 sequence (DNA): TGTGCCAGCAGCTTAGGTTCCCGGAGGGGGAACACAGATACGCAGTATTTT.

This clonotype was detected a few times. This rearrangement joins TRBV21-1 to TRBJ2-7; the D segment call TRBD1 is taken from the table without a DNA check. TRBV21-1 is flagged as a pseudogene. This CDR3 has 16 residues. The CDR3 sequence is CASSTRQGQVLYEQYF. The CDR3 DNA follows: TGTGCCAGCAGCACTCGACAGGGGCAAGTCCTCTACGAGCAGTACTTC.

The chain combines TRBV7-9 with TRBJ2-2; 8 bases line up with TRBD2. Germline-derived CDR1 and CDR2 are SEHNR and FQNEAQ (reference sequence). CDR3 length: 14 amino acids. V trimming: 10 bases; J trimming: 2 bases; junction bases outside the gene matches: 6. In nucleotides, the CDR3 is TGTGCCACAAAACTAGCGGAAAACACCGGGGAGCTGTTTTTT. Protein sequence: CATKLAENTGELFF. Full variable domain (remainder filled in from reference TRBV7-9 and TRBJ2-2): DTGVSQNPRHKITKRGQNVTFRCDPISEHNRLYWYRQTLGQGPEFLTYFQNEAQLEKSRLLSDRFSAERPKGSFSTLEIQRTEQGDSAMYLCATKLAENTGELFFGEGSRLTVL.

The chain has TRBV2 and TRBJ2-1; 8 bases match TRBD2. V dropped 5 bases and J dropped 2; count of bases not matched to a gene: 5. The germline gives CDR1 SNHLY, CDR2 FYNNEI. The CDR3 consists of 15 residues. The CDR3 bases are TGTGCCAGCAGTAGACTAGCGAACCCCTACAATGAGCAGTTCTTC. Translated: CASSRLANPYNEQFF.

This sequence joins TRBV7-8 and TRBJ2-1, with TRBD2 as a possible D gene (6 bases). The CDR3 is 15 residues long. V gave up 6 bases and J gave up 6 bases, with 18 bases separating them. Looked up from germline, CDR1 is SGHVS and CDR2 is FQNEAQ. The CDR3 region is CASRKPGLSPNEQFF. In DNA, the CDR3 is TGTGCCAGCAGAAAACCGGGACTTTCCCCCAATGAGCAGTTCTTC.

The table lists this clonotype with a few counts. The chain employs TRBV5-1 and TRBJ1-1; unclear D gene. Germline CDR1 and CDR2: SGHRS and YFSETQ. The CDR3 is 14 amino acids. V lost 4 bases and J 5 bases, leaving 15 bases between the germline ends. The CDR3 here is CASSPQALRTEAFF. The CDR3 nucleotides are TGCGCCAGCAGCCCGCAGGCCCTAAGAACTGAAGCTTTCTTT.

This clonotype has only a few counts. The gene calls are TRBV6-1 and TRBJ2-1; D perhaps matches TRBD2 (5 bases). The CDR3 spans 15 residues. From germline, CDR1 is MNHNS and CDR2 SASEGT. The V end lost 6 bases, the J end lost 10 bases, and 22 bases lay between the germline ends. As DNA, the CDR3 is TGTGCCAGCAGCAGATCCGGGATAACACTCGCGGAGCAGTTCTTC. Translation: CASSRSGITLAEQFF.

The chain recombines TRBV12-3 or TRBV12-4 with TRBJ2-7, with 13 bases fitting TRBD2. The V gene end was trimmed by 6 bases and the J gene end by 3 bases; junction bases not matched to a gene: 5. This CDR3 contains 15 residues. This CDR3 is CASSSGLAGFYEQYF. The CDR3 DNA reads as TGTGCCAGCAGCTCGGGACTAGCGGGATTCTACGAGCAGTACTTC.

This clonotype occurred a few times. This chain uses TRBV4-2 with TRBJ2-6, with TRBD2 as a possible D gene (6 bases). The V end was cut by 4 bases, the J end by 1 base, with 20 bases between. There are 19 residues in the CDR3. Germline CDR1 reads LGHNA; CDR2 reads YNFKEQ. CDR3 DNA sequence: TGTGCCAGCAGCCCACATGGAGGGACCTCAGGTTCTGGGGCCAACGTCCTGACTTTC. Translation gives CASSPHGGTSGSGANVLTF.

The J gene is TRBJ1-1, the V gene TRBV15, with 7 bases matching TRBD1. The CDR3 totals 17 residues. Germline CDR1 LNHNV, CDR2 YYDKDF (reference sequence). The V segment lost 1 base and the J segment 2 bases; nucleotides outside the gene matches: 10. The CDR3 coding sequence is TGTGCCACCAGCAGAGCAAAGAGGGACAGAAGAAACACTGAAGCTTTCTTT. This gives the protein CATSRAKRDRRNTEAFF.

The sample holds many counts of this clonotype. This CDR3 is CASSLSGSTGELFF. The CDR3 DNA is TGTGCCAGCAGCCTTAGCGGGTCTACCGGGGAGCTGTTTTTT. The chain uses TRBV12-3 or TRBV12-4 and TRBJ2-2; 7 bases align to TRBD2. The junction had 6 bases not matched to a gene; V was cut back by 6 bases and J by 5 bases. The CDR3 consists of 14 residues.

The genes are TRBV5-1 and TRBJ2-1; 8 bases fit TRBD1. The germline V gene encodes CDR1 SGHRS and CDR2 YFSETQ. The CDR3 is 16 residues long. The trim removed 0 bases at V and 7 bases at J, leaving 9 bases unmatched. CDR3 DNA sequence: TGCGCCAGCAGCTTGGAGGGAACAGGGGGTTCGAATGAGCAGTTCTTC. Translation gives CASSLEGTGGSNEQFF.

This clonotype was observed at least ten times. The chain couples TRBV12-3 or TRBV12-4 to TRBJ2-3; D may be TRBD1 (6 bases). V lost 2 bases and J lost 2, with 8 bases in between. The CDR3 spans 14 residues. The CDR3 DNA is TGTGCCAGCAGTTTATGGGGGCCCACAGATACGCAGTATTTT. Translated: CASSLWGPTDTQYF.

This clonotype was observed a few times. This rearrangement joins TRBV20-1 to TRBJ2-7, with 10 bases that match TRBD2. With V trimmed by 3 bases and J by 6 bases, 14 bases remained unmatched. This CDR3 has 16 residues. CDR1 is DFQATT and CDR2 is SNEGSKA in the germline V gene (reference sequence). CDR3 sequence: CSASSNVRLAGAEQYF. The CDR3 DNA reads as TGCAGTGCTAGTTCTAACGTAAGGCTAGCGGGAGCCGAGCAGTACTTC.

The chain has TRBV6-1 and TRBJ1-1, with 8 bases fitting TRBD1. Trimming took 5 bases from V and 5 from J; bases not matched to a gene: 7. The germline CDR1 and CDR2 sequences are MNHNS and SASEGT. There are 14 residues in the CDR3. The CDR3 reads CASSKDRVQTEAFF. The CDR3 DNA reads as TGTGCCAGCAGTAAGGACAGGGTACAGACTGAAGCTTTCTTT.

The chain couples TRBV9 to TRBJ1-3; D ambiguous. CDR3 length equals 13 residues. CDR1 and CDR2 (germline): SGDLS, YYNGEE. Trimming took off 6 bases at V and 0 bases at J, with 7 bases between the two ends. The CDR3 region is CASIYNSGNTIYF. CDR3 in DNA: TGTGCCAGCATATACAACTCTGGAAACACCATATATTTT.

This clonotype has just a few counts. The chain joins TRBV6-1 to TRBJ2-3; TRBD2 matches 10 bases. The germline V gene has CDR1 MNHNS and CDR2 SASEGT. The CDR3 covers 14 residues. The V gene end was trimmed by 6 bases and the J gene end by 6 bases; junction bases not matched to a gene: 6. The CDR3 region is CASSRELAGDTQYF. The DNA for the CDR3 is TGTGCCAGCAGCAGAGAACTAGCGGGGGATACGCAGTATTTT.

This clonotype was found a few times. The rearrangement links TRBV12-3 or TRBV12-4 to TRBJ1-1; unclear D gene. This CDR3 comprises 12 residues. The germline V and J ends were trimmed by 2 bases and 4 bases, with 5 bases remaining between them. In DNA form, the CDR3 reads TGTGCCAGCAGTTTATTTGGCACTGAAGCTTTCTTT. It specifies CASSLFGTEAFF.

The chain recombines TRBV29-1 with TRBJ2-7; 13 bases fit TRBD2. CDR1 and CDR2 (germline): SQVTM, ANQGSEA. The CDR3 has 16 amino acids. V gave up 1 base and J gave up 4 bases; unmatched junction bases: 7. The CDR3 region is CSVEAGLAGKPYEQYF. In DNA form, the CDR3 reads TGCAGCGTTGAAGCGGGACTAGCGGGAAAGCCTTACGAGCAGTACTTC.

This clonotype was detected ten times or more. J is TRBJ1-1 and V is TRBV12-3 or TRBV12-4, with D unclear. Trimming took 3 bases from V and 3 from J, leaving 2 bases between them. The CDR3 sequence is 11 residues long. CDR3 in DNA: TGTGCCAGCAGTTTCCACACTGAAGCTTTCTTT. This sequence encodes CASSFHTEAFF.

This clonotype was seen only a few times. The V gene is TRBV4-3, the J gene TRBJ2-5, with 9 bases identical to TRBD1. V gave up 2 bases and J gave up 5 bases; unmatched junction bases: 6. Germline values: CDR1 LGHNA, CDR2 YSLEER. The CDR3 is 15 residues long. CDR3 in DNA: TGCGCCAGCAGCCAACAACAGGGGGCTTTGGAGACCCAGTACTTC. This translates into CASSQQQGALETQYF.

In this sample, this clonotype turned up many times. The rearrangement uses TRBV6-2 or TRBV6-3 and TRBJ2-3; the match to TRBD2 covers 10 bases. Germline assignment: CDR1 MNHEY and CDR2 SVGEGT. Germline trimming cut 6 bases from V and 2 bases from J; bases unmatched to any gene: 5. The CDR3 contains 15 residues. CDR3 region: CASSAGTSDTDTQYF. CDR3 bases: TGTGCCAGCAGCGCCGGGACTAGCGACACAGATACGCAGTATTTT.

This clonotype was detected a few times. The chain recombines TRBV10-3 with TRBJ1-4, with D unresolved. Trimming took off 0 bases at V and 3 bases at J, with 11 bases between the two ends. Germline CDR1 reads ENHRY; CDR2 reads SYGVKD. CDR3 length: 16 amino acids. Here the CDR3 reads CAISESETAANEKLFF. The CDR3 DNA reads TGTGCCATCAGTGAGTCCGAAACGGCGGCTAATGAAAAACTGTTTTTT.

In this sample, this clonotype turned up a few times. J is TRBJ2-3 and V is TRBV7-2; TRBD2 matches 7 bases. V lost 2 bases to trimming and J lost 7 bases; unmatched junction nucleotides: 15. The CDR3 covers 17 residues. The germline gives CDR1 SGHTA, CDR2 FQGNSA. The CDR3 reads CASSLLPPLARGNTQYF. DNA of the CDR3: TGTGCCAGCAGCTTACTCCCCCCCCTAGCGCGGGGGAATACGCAGTATTTT.